This TCR beta chain is from a study of blood T cell repertoires in COVID-19 (dated by TCRdb to between 2020 and 2021). For context, the study as a whole: Samples from collaborators originated in the United States, Italy and Spain and spanned both the acute and convalescent phases of COVID-19. The sample metadata nearly always contained a de-identified subject ID, COVID-19 status, age in years and sex. The dataset comprised deeply sampled blood TCRbeta repertoires from subjects exposed to, actively infected with, or recovered from COVID-19. HLA class I and class II types, where available, came from metadata supplied by the sample provider rather than from assay-based typing. The samples were drawn from the first 160 participants of the ongoing ImmuneRACE study and from 1,254 subjects provided by 6 global collaborators. The material from the prospective study consisted of cDNA or gDNA derived from T cells, B-cell-depleted T cells, or PBMCs. The repertoires were released in a freely available public database meant as a resource for research on the immune response to SARS-CoV-2. The full study reports these points: How much clinical and demographic metadata was included differed by source and by participant, and the metadata was provided uncurated.

Concerning this clone itself: Which antigen it targets is not known. Base qualities were left out, and no much larger clone turns up one base away.

From the cysteine through the phenylalanine, the CDR3 covers 17 amino acids. The CDR3 DNA has 51 bases and is translated from base 1. According to the germline V gene, CDR1 reads SGHRS and CDR2 reads YFSETQ. V trim: 2 bases; J trim: 6 bases; unmatched bases: 7. The immunoSEQ Assay, a bias-controlled multiplex PCR, was used to amplify TCRbeta CDR3 regions from genomic DNA. The study's own analysis went as follows. The number of nucleated cells in each sample was estimated from the amplification of reference gene primers within the assay. Sequence reads were collapsed and filtered to measure the absolute abundance of every unique TCRbeta CDR3 rearrangement. Productive Simpson clonality was computed per sample as the square root of Simpson's diversity index over productive rearrangements. As stored in TCRdb, this immuneACCESS dataset retains in-frame rearrangements with V and J assigned. A fraction of the clones does not appear; measured against another copy, unresolved V genes explain less than half of the discrepancy, and the remainder lacks a known reason. V and J calls plus clone size are reproduced from that table; the DNA served to infer D and trimming. The sample table contains about 370,000 clones; only one count was recorded for around 89% of them. Approximately 1% of the sample belongs to the ten largest clones.

Participants in the prospective study were enrolled through a virtual design, were aged roughly 18 to 100 years, and lived in approximately 24 United States geographic areas. In the prospective study, cohorts were assigned on the basis of participant-reported clinical history obtained from a screening survey and a study questionnaire. Recovered participants in ImmuneRACE Cohort 3 were defined as having two consecutive negative NP/OP PCR tests, clearance from a healthcare professional, or resolution of symptoms. In the prospective study, mobile phlebotomists collected whole blood, serum and a nasopharyngeal or oropharyngeal swab from each participant. Participants in the prospective study had the option to provide additional blood draws and questionnaires over a roughly 2-month period. Before DNA extraction, blood samples from the prospective study were shipped at room temperature or frozen.

The sequence derives from a man aged 18 to 30 who had recovered from COVID-19. The source material was PBMCs or T cells enriched from blood (not recorded which). This chain is built from TRBV5-1 and TRBJ2-1, and 14 junctional nucleotides match TRBD2. This receptor has the CDR3 CASSLSTSGGAFNEQFF. DNA sequence: TGCGCCAGCAGCTTATCGACTAGCGGGGGGGCTTTCAATGAGCAGTTCTTC.